This TCR beta chain was retrieved from a study of memory CD4+ T cells and cytomegalovirus serostatus. Study-wide results and caveats: CD4+ memory repertoires contained about two fifths of the 164 reported CMV TCRbeta sequences.

The V gene end was trimmed by 4 bases and the J gene end by 3 bases; junction bases not matched to a gene: 13. Germline V gives CDR1 SGHTS, CDR2 YDEGEE. The CDR3 spans 20 residues. This clone was found once. As yet, its antigen is unknown. The sort gate was single viable CD3+CD4+CD8-CD45RO+ cells for memory CD4+ T cells. Positive selection with CD4 microbeads enriched total CD4+ T cells. Clones were sequenced by immunoSEQ multiplex PCR, and TCRdb holds only the in-frame ones, with some missing. The sample holds under 55,000 clones, around 80% seen once. The receptor was isolated from an adult in good health and CMV-seronegative. The sequenced sample consisted of memory CD4+ T cells from blood. The chain employs TRBV5-8 and TRBJ2-1, with 16 bases lining up with TRBD2. The CDR3 nucleotides are TGTGCCAGCAGCCCATCGGGACTAGCGGGAGGGCCAGTAATCTACAATGAGCAGTTCTTC. Amino acids: CASSPSGLAGGPVIYNEQFF.